Listed below are T cell receptor beta chains from one sample, sequenced in a study of CD8 T cells in Susac syndrome. From the immunoSEQ multiplex PCR reads, TCRdb called clonotypes with MiXCR, one entry per CDR3 protein. The table has approximately 100,000 distinct CDR3 sequences, approximately 94% seen once; the top ten hold around 0.41%. Specimen: CD8+ T cells from PBMCs. The receptors derive from a human donor with Susac syndrome. Each CDR3 is given with its conserved first and last residue. D genes are given only for firm matches. The size of a clone is reported for some rows only, either as once, few or many, or as a class for expanded clones.

v_gene	j_gene	d_gene	abundance	CDR3nt	CDR3aa
TRBV2	TRBJ2-1	TRBD1	.	TGTGCCAGCAGAGAGACAGGGCCCAATGAGCAGTTCTTC	CASRETGPNEQFF
TRBV7-9	TRBJ2-7	.	.	TGTGCCAGCAGCTTCGCGGGGACAATCGAGCAGTACTTC	CASSFAGTIEQYF
TRBV9	TRBJ1-2	TRBD1	.	TGTGCCAGCAGCAGACCGGGACAGCCATATGGCTACACCTTC	CASSRPGQPYGYTF
TRBV11-2	TRBJ2-3	.	.	TGTGCCAGCAGCTTAGGACCGACTATCTCCGTCACAGATACGCAGTATTTT	CASSLGPTISVTDTQYF
TRBV2	TRBJ2-5	.	.	TGTGCCAGCAGCCAGGGGCAGGGGCAAGAGACCCAGTACTTC	CASSQGQGQETQYF
TRBV4-3	TRBJ2-4	.	.	TGCGCCAGCAGCCAAGAGGTCGGGACTGGGAGAAACATTCAGTACTTC	CASSQEVGTGRNIQYF
TRBV5-6	TRBJ2-2	.	.	TGTGCCAGCAGCTTGGTACCGAACACCGGGGAGCTGTTTTTT	CASSLVPNTGELFF
TRBV12-3/TRBV12-4	TRBJ2-2	TRBD1	.	TGTGCCCTCGGGACAGGGGGCACCGGGGAGCTGTTTTTT	CALGTGGTGELFF
TRBV5-6	TRBJ2-7	.	.	TGTGCCAGCAGCTTGGGGGTAGGACCACCCTACGAGCAGTACTTC	CASSLGVGPPYEQYF
TRBV20-1	TRBJ2-7	.	.	TGCAGTGCTAGTTACGGATTCAACGAGCAGTACTTC	CSASYGFNEQYF
TRBV10-2	TRBJ2-2	.	.	TGCGCCACTTCGGACAAGAACACCGGGGAGCTGTTTTTT	CATSDKNTGELFF
TRBV13	TRBJ1-2	.	.	TGTGCCAGCAGCTTAGAGCCGGGACATCCCAATGGCTACACCTTC	CASSLEPGHPNGYTF
TRBV15	TRBJ2-2	TRBD2	.	TGTGCCACCAGCGTAGAGCGGGGGGCGGCGACCGGGGAGCTGTTTTTT	CATSVERGAATGELFF
TRBV9	TRBJ2-5	TRBD2	.	TGTGCCAGCACGACTAGCGGGGGGGCCGGGGAGACCCAGTACTTC	CASTTSGGAGETQYF
TRBV20-1	TRBJ2-1	.	once	TGCAGTGCTAGAGGGTGGGAGCAGTTCTTC	CSARGWEQFF
TRBV20-1	TRBJ1-5	.	.	TGCAGTGCTAGATCTCGGGAGAGTCAGCCCCAGCATTTT	CSARSRESQPQHF
TRBV20-1	TRBJ2-1	.	.	TGCAGTGCTAGTTATCAGGGCAATGAGCAGTTCTTC	CSASYQGNEQFF
TRBV20-1	TRBJ2-7	TRBD2	.	TGCAGTGCTAGATCCCCAGCGGGGGCTTCCTACGAGCAGTACTTC	CSARSPAGASYEQYF
TRBV10-2	TRBJ1-5	.	.	TGCGCCAGCAGTGAGCAGTTTAGCAATCAGCCCCAGCATTTT	CASSEQFSNQPQHF
TRBV15	TRBJ2-3	.	.	TGTGCCACCAGCAGAGAGGCCGACACAGATACGCAGTATTTT	CATSREADTDTQYF
TRBV11-2	TRBJ2-7	.	.	TGTGCCAGCAGCTTGGACTACAGGGCCGCCGGAGCCTACGAGCAGTACTTC	CASSLDYRAAGAYEQYF
TRBV7-9	TRBJ2-2	.	.	TGTGCCAGCAGCTCCGTAGGAACCGACACCGGGGAGCTGTTTTTT	CASSSVGTDTGELFF
TRBV23-1	TRBJ1-2	.	.	TGCGCCAGCAGTCAATCAGGCGGAAGCTATGGCTACACCTTC	CASSQSGGSYGYTF
TRBV9	TRBJ1-2	TRBD1	.	TGTGCCAGCAGCGGGCGACAGGGGCCCCCCACTGGTGGCTACACCTTC	CASSGRQGPPTGGYTF
TRBV9	TRBJ2-3	TRBD1	.	TGTGCCAGCAGCGCTCGACAGGGCGAGATTGTAATGGCAGATACGCAGTATTTT	CASSARQGEIVMADTQYF
TRBV6-5	TRBJ1-2	.	.	TGTGCCAGCAGTTACGGTGTCAGGGAGGACTATGGCTACACCTTC	CASSYGVREDYGYTF
TRBV5-6	TRBJ2-1	TRBD2	.	TGTGCCAGCAGTCCCGCGGCCGGGGGGTTTCAATATGGGGGGCAGTTCTTC	CASSPAAGGFQYGGQFF
TRBV4-3	TRBJ2-1	.	.	TGCGCCAGCAGCCAAGACTCCCCGGGGAGGAATGAGCAGTTCTTC	CASSQDSPGRNEQFF
TRBV10-2	TRBJ2-1	TRBD2	.	TGCGCCAGCAGTGAGTCCGGGGGGGATGAGCAGTTCTTC	CASSESGGDEQFF
TRBV6-2/TRBV6-3	TRBJ2-7	.	.	TGTGCCAGCAGTTACTACAGCCGCGAGCAGTACTTC	CASSYYSREQYF
TRBV4-1	TRBJ2-5	TRBD2	.	TGCGCCAGCAGCCAAGAGCTGGTACTAGCGGGGGCTCAAACCGCCGATCAAGAGACCCAGTACTTC	CASSQELVLAGAQTADQETQYF
TRBV9	TRBJ1-1	TRBD1	.	TGTGCCAGCAGCGAGGGGGCACGCACGGGGACTGAAGCTTTCTTT	CASSEGARTGTEAFF
TRBV7-9	TRBJ1-1	.	.	TGTGCCAGCAGCTTAGCGGCGGGGACTGAAGCTTTCTTT	CASSLAAGTEAFF
TRBV24-1	TRBJ2-2	.	.	TGTGCCACCAGTGATTCCCAGCCCGATAACACCGGGGAGCTGTTTTTT	CATSDSQPDNTGELFF
TRBV7-7	TRBJ2-5	.	.	TGTGCCAGCAGCCTCACCTTGGACAACCAAGAGACCCAGTACTTC	CASSLTLDNQETQYF
TRBV9	TRBJ2-1	.	.	TGTGCCAGCAGCGTAGATGGGTCCTACAATGAGCAGTTCTTC	CASSVDGSYNEQFF
TRBV25-1	TRBJ1-2	.	.	TGTGCCAGCAGTGAATTTGGAGACTATGGCTACACCTTC	CASSEFGDYGYTF
TRBV3-1	TRBJ2-6	.	.	TGTGCCAGCAGCCATAACGGGGACTCTGGGGCCAACGTCCTGACTTTC	CASSHNGDSGANVLTF
TRBV20-1	TRBJ1-1	TRBD1	once	TGCAGTGCTAGAGGGACAGGGGTTTACACTGAAGCTTTCTTT	CSARGTGVYTEAFF
TRBV7-7	TRBJ2-5	.	.	TGTGCCAGCAGCTTAGGAGAGAGCGGCCAAGAGACCCAGTACTTC	CASSLGESGQETQYF
TRBV12-3/TRBV12-4	TRBJ2-1	TRBD1	once	TGTGCCAGCAGTACTCAGGGGGTCTACAATGAGCAGTTCTTC	CASSTQGVYNEQFF
TRBV9	TRBJ2-5	TRBD1	once	TGTGCCAGCAGTTCTGGACAGGGTAGCCGGGAGACCCAGTACTTC	CASSSGQGSRETQYF
TRBV19	TRBJ2-1	TRBD2	.	TGTGCCACCATATCGCGGGGGGGCATCGATGAGCAGTTCTTC	CATISRGGIDEQFF
TRBV20-1	TRBJ2-5	TRBD2	.	TGCAGTGCTAGAGATCTAATAGCGGGGCGGGAGACCCAGTACTTC	CSARDLIAGRETQYF
TRBV2	TRBJ2-7	TRBD1	.	TGTGCCAGCAGTTACCAGGGGGACTACGAGCAGTACTTC	CASSYQGDYEQYF
TRBV5-1	TRBJ2-3	.	.	TGCGCCAGCAGCTTTCGGCAGGGCTTCACAGATACGCAGTATTTT	CASSFRQGFTDTQYF
TRBV20-1	TRBJ2-4	.	.	TGCAGTGCTCCCGCCCGGACGGGTCCTAAAAACATTCAGTACTTC	CSAPARTGPKNIQYF
TRBV6-5	TRBJ1-3	TRBD1	.	TGTGCCAGCAGTTACTCTGTACCGGGACAGGGAAGAAACACCATATATTTT	CASSYSVPGQGRNTIYF